This T cell receptor (beta chain) was identified during a study of CD8+ T cells in alopecia areata. This clone has more than one count but fewer than ten. Its antigen remains unidentified. The authors extracted RNA and reverse transcribed it into cDNA as the sequencing template. Sequencing was performed with immunoSEQ multiplex PCR; in TCRdb, only in-frame clones are kept and a portion is missing. This sample has 150,000 to 200,000 clones, with around 60% found just once. V lost 3 bases, J lost 4 bases, and 19 bases lay in between. Germline V gene sequence: CDR1 SGHDN, CDR2 FVKESK. CDR3 length equals 17 residues. Treatment meaning: oral pan-JAK inhibitor, 5-10 mg twice daily. Those with alopecia areata gave lesional scalp punch biopsies and peripheral blood. Sorted out of PBMCs were CD4+ T cells and CD8+ T cells. Study observations and caveats: Tofacitinib significantly decreased scalp clonality and expanded CD8+ clones among top 100. Lesional scalp exceeded normal scalp in clonality, especially in alopecia totalis/universalis.

The chain carries TRBV14 and TRBJ2-1, with D possibly called TRBD1 or TRBD2 (5 bases each). Sequences were derived from CD4+ T cells sorted from blood, sampled at week 24, from a patient treated with tofacitinib. The sequence was obtained from a human donor with alopecia areata. This chain's CDR3 is CASSHTIGWGPYNEQFF. The CDR3 DNA reads TGTGCCAGCAGCCATACCATAGGGTGGGGACCTTACAATGAGCAGTTCTTC.